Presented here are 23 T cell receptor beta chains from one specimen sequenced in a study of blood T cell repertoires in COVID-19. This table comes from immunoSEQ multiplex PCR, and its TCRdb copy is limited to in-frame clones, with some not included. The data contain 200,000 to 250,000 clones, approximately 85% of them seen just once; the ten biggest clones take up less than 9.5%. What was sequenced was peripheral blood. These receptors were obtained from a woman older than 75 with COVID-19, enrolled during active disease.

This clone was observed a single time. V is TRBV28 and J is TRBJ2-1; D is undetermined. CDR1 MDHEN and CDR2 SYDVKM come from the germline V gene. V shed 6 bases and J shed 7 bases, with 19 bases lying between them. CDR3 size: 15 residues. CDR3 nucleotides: TGTGCCAGCAGCCCAAGGTCCTTGGGCAATAATGAGCAGTTCTTC. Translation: CASSPRSLGNNEQFF.

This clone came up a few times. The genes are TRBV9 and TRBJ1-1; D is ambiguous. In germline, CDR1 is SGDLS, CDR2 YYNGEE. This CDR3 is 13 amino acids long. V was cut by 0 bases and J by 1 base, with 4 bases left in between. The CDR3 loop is CASSVVANTEAFF. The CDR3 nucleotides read TGTGCCAGCAGCGTAGTGGCGAACACTGAAGCTTTCTTT.

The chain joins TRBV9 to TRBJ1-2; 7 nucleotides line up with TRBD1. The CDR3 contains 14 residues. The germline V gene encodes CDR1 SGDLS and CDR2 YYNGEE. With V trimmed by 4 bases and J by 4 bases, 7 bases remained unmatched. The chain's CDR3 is CASSRLGQVYGYTF. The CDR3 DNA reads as TGTGCCAGCAGCCGGCTCGGACAGGTCTATGGCTACACCTTC. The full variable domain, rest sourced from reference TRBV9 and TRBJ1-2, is DSGVTQTPKHLITATGQRVTLRCSPRSGDLSVYWYQQSLDQGLQFLIQYYNGEERAKGNILERFSAQQFPDLHSELNLSSLELGDSALYFCASSRLGQVYGYTFGSGTRLTVV.

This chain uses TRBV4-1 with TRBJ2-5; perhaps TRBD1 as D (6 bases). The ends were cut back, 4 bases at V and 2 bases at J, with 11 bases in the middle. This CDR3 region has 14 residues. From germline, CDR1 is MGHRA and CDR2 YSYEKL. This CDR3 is CASSPGQLQETQYF. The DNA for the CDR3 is TGCGCCAGCAGCCCAGGACAGCTTCAAGAGACCCAGTACTTC.

The CDR3 DNA reads as TGCGCCAGCAGCTCCAGGGGGCTAGGCTATGGCTACACCTTC. Its translation is CASSSRGLGYGYTF. This sequence joins TRBV5-1 and TRBJ1-2; 8 nucleotides align to TRBD1. The CDR3 is made up of 14 amino acids. Germline CDR1 SGHRS, CDR2 YFSETQ. J was trimmed by 4 bases and V by 3 bases; bases with no gene match: 5. Full variable domain (outside the CDR3, taken from reference TRBV5-1 and TRBJ1-2): KAGVTQTPRYLIKTRGQQVTLSCSPISGHRSVSWYQQTPGQGLQFLFEYFSETQRNKGNFPGRFSGRQFSNSRSEMNVSTLELGDSALYLCASSSRGLGYGYTFGSGTRLTVV.

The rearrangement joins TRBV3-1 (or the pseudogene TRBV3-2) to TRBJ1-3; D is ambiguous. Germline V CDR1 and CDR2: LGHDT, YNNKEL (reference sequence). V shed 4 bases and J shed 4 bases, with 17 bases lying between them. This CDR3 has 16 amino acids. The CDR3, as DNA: TGTGCCAGCAGCCTGTCCGTCGGGGTGGCCGGAAACACCATATATTTT. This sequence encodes CASSLSVGVAGNTIYF.

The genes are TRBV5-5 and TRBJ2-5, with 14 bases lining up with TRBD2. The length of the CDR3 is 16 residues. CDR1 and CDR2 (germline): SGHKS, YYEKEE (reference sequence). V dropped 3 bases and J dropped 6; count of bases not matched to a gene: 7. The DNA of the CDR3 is TGTGCCAGCAGCTCATCCGGGACTAGCGGGGGAAAGACCCAGTACTTC. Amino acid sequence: CASSSSGTSGGKTQYF.

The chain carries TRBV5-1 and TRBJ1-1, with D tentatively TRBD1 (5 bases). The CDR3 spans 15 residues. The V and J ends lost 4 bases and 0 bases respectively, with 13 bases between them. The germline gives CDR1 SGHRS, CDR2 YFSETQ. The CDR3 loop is CASSRSGILNTEAFF. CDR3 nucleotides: TGCGCCAGCAGCCGATCAGGGATCCTGAACACTGAAGCTTTCTTT.

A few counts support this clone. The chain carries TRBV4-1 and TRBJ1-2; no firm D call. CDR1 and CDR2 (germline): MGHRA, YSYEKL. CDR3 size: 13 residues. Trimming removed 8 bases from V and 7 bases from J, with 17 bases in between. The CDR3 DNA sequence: TGCGCCAGCGGAGAGGGTTTGGGTCGTGGCTACACCTTC. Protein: CASGEGLGRGYTF.

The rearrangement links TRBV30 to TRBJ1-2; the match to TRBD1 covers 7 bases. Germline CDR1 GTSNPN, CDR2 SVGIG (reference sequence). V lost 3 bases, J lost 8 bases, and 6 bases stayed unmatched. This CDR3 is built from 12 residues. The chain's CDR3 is CAWRLTGSGYTF. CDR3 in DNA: TGTGCCTGGAGATTGACAGGGAGCGGCTACACCTTC. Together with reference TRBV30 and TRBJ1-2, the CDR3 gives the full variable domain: SQTIHQWPATLVQPVGSPLSLECTVEGTSNPNLYWYRQAAGRGLQLLFYSVGIGQISSEVPQNLSASRPQDRQFILSSKKLLLSDSGFYLCAWRLTGSGYTFGSGTRLTVV.

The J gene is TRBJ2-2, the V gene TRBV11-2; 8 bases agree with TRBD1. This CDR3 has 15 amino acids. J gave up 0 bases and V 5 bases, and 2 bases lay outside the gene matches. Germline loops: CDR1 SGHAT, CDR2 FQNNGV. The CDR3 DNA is TGTGCCAGCAGCCGGACAGGGTCGAACACCGGGGAGCTGTTTTTT. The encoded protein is CASSRTGSNTGELFF.

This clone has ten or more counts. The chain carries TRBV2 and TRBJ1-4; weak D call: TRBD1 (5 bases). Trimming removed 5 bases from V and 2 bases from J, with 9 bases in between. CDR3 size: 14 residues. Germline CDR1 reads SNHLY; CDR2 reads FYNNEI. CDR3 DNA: TGTGCCAGCAGTCAGGGTTTCACTAATGAAAAACTGTTTTTT. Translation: CASSQGFTNEKLFF.

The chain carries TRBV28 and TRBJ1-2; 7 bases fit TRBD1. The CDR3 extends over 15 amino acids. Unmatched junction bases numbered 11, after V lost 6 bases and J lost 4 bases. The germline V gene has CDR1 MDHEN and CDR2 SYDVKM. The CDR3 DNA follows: TGTGCCAGCAGCCTCAGTGGAACAGGGGTCTATGGCTACACCTTC. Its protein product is CASSLSGTGVYGYTF.

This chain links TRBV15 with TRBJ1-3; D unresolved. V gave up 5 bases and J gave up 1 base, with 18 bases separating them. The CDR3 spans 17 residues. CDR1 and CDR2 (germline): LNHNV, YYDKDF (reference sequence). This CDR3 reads CATSPTYASLSGNTIYF. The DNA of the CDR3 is TGTGCCACCAGCCCCACGTACGCCTCCCTATCTGGAAACACCATATATTTT.

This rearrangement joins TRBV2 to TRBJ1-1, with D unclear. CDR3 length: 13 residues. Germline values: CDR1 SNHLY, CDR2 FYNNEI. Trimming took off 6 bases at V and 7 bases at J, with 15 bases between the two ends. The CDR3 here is CASRPLAGSEAFF. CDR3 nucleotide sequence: TGTGCCAGCAGGCCTCTAGCCGGGAGTGAAGCTTTCTTT.

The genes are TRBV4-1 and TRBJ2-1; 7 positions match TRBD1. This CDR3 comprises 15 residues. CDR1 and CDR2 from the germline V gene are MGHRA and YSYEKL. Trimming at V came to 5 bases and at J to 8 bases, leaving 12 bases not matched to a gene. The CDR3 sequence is CASSYDRVSIDEQFF. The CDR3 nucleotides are TGCGCCAGCAGCTACGACAGGGTATCCATCGATGAGCAGTTCTTC.

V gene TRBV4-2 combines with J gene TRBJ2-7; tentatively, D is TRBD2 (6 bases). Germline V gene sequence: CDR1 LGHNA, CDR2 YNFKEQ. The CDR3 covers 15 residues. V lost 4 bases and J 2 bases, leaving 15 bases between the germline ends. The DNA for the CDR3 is TGTGCCAGCAGCCGGGAATTGGGAGGTACCTACGAGCAGTACTTC. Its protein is CASSRELGGTYEQYF.

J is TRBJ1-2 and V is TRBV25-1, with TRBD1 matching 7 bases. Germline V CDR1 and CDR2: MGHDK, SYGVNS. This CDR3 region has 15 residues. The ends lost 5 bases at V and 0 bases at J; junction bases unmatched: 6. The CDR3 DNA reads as TGTGCCAGCAGTTCCCGGGGGACAGCTAACTATGGCTACACCTTC. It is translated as CASSSRGTANYGYTF.

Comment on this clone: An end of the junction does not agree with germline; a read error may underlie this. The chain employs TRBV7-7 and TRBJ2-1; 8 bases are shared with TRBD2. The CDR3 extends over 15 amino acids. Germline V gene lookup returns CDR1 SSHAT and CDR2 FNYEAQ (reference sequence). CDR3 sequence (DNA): TGTGCTAGCAGCCATACGGGGGGGCCTAACAATGAGCAGTTCTTC. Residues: CASSHTGGPNNEQFF.

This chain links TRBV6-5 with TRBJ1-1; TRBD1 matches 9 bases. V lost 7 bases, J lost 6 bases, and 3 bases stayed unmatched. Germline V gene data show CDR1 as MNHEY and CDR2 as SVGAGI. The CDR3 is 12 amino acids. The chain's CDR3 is CASMRQGAEAFF. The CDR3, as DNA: TGTGCCAGCATGAGACAGGGGGCTGAAGCTTTCTTT.

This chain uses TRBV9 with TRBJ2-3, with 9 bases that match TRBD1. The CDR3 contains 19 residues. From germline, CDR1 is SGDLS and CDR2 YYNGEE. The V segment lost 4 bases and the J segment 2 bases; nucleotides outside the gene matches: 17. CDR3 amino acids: CASSSGTGRLRWPTDTQYF. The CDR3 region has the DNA TGTGCCAGCAGCTCTGGGACAGGGCGGCTAAGGTGGCCCACAGATACGCAGTATTTT.

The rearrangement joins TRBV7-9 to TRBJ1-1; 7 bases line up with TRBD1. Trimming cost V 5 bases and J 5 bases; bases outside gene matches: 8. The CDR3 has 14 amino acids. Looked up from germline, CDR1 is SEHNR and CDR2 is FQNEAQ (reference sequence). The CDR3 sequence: CASSPNLQGTEAFF. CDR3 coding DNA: TGTGCCAGCAGCCCTAACCTACAGGGGACTGAAGCTTTCTTT.

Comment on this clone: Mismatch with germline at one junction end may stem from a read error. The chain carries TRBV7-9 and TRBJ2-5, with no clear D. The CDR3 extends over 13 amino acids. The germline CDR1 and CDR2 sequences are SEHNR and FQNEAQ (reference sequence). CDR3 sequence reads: CASSLGVQATQYF. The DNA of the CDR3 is TGTGCCAGCAGCTTAGGCGTCCAAGCGACCCAGTACTTC. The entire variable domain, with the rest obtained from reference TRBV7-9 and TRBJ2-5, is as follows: DTGVSQNPRHKITKRGQNVTFRCDPISEHNRLYWYRQTLGQGPEFLTYFQNEAQLEKSRLLSDRFSAERPKGSFSTLEIQRTEQGDSAMYLCASSLGVQATQYFGPGTRLLVL.